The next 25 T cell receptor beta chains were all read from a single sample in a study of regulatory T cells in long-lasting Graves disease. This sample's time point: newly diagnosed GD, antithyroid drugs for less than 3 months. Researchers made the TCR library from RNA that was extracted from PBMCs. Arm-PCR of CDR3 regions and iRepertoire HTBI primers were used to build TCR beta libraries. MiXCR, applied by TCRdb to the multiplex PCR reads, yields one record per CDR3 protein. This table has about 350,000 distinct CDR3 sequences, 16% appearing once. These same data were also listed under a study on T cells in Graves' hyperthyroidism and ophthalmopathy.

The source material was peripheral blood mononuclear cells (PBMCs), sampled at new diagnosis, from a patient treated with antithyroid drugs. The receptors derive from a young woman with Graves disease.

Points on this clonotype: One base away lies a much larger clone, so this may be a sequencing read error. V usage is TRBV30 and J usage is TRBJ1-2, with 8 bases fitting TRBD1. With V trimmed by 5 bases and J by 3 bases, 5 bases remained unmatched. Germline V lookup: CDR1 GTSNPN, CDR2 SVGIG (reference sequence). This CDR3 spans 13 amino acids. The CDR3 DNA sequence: TGTGCCTGGGGGTACAGGGGGGACTATGGCTACACCTTC. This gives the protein CAWGYRGDYGYTF.

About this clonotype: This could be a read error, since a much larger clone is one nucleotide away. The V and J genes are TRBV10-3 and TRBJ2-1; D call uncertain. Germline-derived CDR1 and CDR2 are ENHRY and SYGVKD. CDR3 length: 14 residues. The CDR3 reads CAISVSSSYNGQFF. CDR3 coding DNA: TGTGCCATCAGTGTTTCCTCATCCTACAATGGGCAGTTCTTC.

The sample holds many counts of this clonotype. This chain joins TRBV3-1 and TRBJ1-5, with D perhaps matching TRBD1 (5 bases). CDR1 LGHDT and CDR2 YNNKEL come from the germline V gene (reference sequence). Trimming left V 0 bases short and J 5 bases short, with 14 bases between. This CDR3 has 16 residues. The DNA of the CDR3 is TGTGCCAGCAGCCAAGATCCGGGAGGGGCGCATCAGCCCCAGCATTTT. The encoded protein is CASSQDPGGAHQPQHF.

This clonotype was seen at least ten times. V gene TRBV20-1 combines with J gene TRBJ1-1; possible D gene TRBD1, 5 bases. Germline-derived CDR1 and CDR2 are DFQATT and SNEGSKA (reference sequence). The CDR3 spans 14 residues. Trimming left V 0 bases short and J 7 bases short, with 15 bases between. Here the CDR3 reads CSARDPSRANEAFF. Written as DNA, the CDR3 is TGCAGTGCTAGAGATCCCAGCAGGGCGAATGAAGCTTTCTTT.

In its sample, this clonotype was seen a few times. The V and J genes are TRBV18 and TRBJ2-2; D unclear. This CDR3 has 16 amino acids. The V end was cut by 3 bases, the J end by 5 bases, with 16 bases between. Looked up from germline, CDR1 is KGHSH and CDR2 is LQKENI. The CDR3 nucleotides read TGTGCCAGCTCACCCCTAGGGATCGTGCAGACCGGGGAGCTGTTTTTT. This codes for CASSPLGIVQTGELFF.

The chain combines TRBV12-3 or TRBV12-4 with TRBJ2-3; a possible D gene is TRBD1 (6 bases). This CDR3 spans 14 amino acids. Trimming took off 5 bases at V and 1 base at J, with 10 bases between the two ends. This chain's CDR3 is CASSRGTRTDTQYF. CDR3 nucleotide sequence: TGTGCCAGCAGTAGGGGGACACGCACAGATACGCAGTATTTT.

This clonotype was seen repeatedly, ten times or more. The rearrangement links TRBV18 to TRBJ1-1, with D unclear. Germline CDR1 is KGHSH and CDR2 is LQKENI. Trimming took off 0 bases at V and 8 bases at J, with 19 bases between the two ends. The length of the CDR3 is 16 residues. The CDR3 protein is CASSPPGKHSDKEAFF. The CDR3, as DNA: TGTGCCAGCTCACCACCGGGGAAACACTCCGATAAAGAAGCTTTCTTT.

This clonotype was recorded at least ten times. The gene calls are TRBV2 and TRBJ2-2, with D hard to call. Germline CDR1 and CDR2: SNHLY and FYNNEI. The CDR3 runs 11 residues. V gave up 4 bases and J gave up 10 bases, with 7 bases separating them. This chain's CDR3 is CASSAGTELFF. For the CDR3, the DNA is TGTGCCAGCAGTGCCGGTACGGAGCTGTTTTTT.

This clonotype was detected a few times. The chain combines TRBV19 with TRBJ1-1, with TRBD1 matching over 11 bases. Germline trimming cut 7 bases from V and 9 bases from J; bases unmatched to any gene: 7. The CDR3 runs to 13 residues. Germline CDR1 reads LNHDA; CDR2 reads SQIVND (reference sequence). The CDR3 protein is CASTITDRGQAFF. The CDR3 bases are TGTGCCAGTACCATCACGGACAGGGGGCAAGCTTTCTTT.

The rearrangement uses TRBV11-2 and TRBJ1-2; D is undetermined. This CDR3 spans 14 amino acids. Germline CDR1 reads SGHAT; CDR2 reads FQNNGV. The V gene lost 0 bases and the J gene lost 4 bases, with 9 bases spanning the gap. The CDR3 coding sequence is TGTGCCAGCAGCTTAGAACCCACGTCCTATGGCTACACCTTC. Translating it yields CASSLEPTSYGYTF.

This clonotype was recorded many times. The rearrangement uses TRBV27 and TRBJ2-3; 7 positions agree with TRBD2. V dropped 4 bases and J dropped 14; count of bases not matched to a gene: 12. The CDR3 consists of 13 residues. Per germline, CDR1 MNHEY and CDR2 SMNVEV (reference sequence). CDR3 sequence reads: CASSSTSARRWYF. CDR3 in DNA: TGTGCCAGCAGTTCTACTAGCGCCCGGAGATGGTATTTT.

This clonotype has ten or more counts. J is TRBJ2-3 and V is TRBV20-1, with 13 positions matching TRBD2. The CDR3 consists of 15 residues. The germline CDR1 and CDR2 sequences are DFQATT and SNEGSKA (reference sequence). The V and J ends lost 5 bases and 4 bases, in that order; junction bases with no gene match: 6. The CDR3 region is CSALRLAGGPDTQYF. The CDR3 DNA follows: TGCAGTGCTCTAAGACTAGCGGGGGGCCCAGATACGCAGTATTTT.

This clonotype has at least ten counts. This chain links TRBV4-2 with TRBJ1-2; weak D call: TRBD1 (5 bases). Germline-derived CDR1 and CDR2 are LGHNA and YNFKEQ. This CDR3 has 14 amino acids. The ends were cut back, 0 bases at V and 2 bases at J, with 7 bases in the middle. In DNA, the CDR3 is TGTGCCAGCAGCCAAGACAGGGAAAACTATGGCTACACCTTC. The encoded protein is CASSQDRENYGYTF.

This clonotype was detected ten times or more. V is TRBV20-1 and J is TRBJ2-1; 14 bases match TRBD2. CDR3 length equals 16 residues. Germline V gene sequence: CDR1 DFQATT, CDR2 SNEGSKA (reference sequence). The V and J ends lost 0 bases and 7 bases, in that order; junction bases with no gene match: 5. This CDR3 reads CSARERTSGRFNEQFF. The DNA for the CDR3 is TGCAGTGCTAGAGAGCGGACTAGCGGGAGGTTTAATGAGCAGTTCTTC.

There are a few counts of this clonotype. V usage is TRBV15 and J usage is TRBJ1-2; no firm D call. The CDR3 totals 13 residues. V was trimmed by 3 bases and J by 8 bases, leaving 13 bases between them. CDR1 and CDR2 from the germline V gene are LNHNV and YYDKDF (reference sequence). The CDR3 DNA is TGTGCCACCAGCAGGGTGGGTCCCTCGGGCTACACCTTC. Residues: CATSRVGPSGYTF. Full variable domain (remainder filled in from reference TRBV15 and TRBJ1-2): DAMVIQNPRYQVTQFGKPVTLSCSQTLNHNVMYWYQQKSSQAPKLLFHYYDKDFNNEADTPDNFQSRRPNTSFCFLDIRSPGLGDTAMYLCATSRVGPSGYTFGSGTRLTVV.

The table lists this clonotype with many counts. CDR3 bases: TGTGCCAGCAGCCATCGGACAGCTAACTATGGCTACACCTTC. It encodes CASSHRTANYGYTF. The V gene is TRBV3-1, the J gene TRBJ1-2; D is possibly TRBD1 (6 bases). The CDR3 totals 14 residues. The V gene lost 3 bases and the J gene lost 0 bases, with 8 bases spanning the gap. The germline V gene encodes CDR1 LGHDT and CDR2 YNNKEL (reference sequence).

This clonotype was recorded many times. CDR3 protein: CASSVPGQRTEAFF. In nucleotides, the CDR3 is TGTGCCAGCAGCGTACCGGGACAGAGGACTGAAGCTTTCTTT. The gene calls are TRBV5-6 and TRBJ1-1; 7 bases map to TRBD1. This CDR3 is 14 amino acids long. Germline CDR1 and CDR2: SGHDT and YYEEEE. Unmatched junction bases numbered 8, after V lost 4 bases and J lost 5 bases. The variable domain in full, completed from reference TRBV5-6 and TRBJ1-1, reads DAGVTQSPTHLIKTRGQQVTLRCSPKSGHDTVSWYQQALGQGPQFIFQYYEEEERQRGNFPDRFSGHQFPNYSSELNVNALLLGDSALYLCASSVPGQRTEAFFGQGTRLTVV.

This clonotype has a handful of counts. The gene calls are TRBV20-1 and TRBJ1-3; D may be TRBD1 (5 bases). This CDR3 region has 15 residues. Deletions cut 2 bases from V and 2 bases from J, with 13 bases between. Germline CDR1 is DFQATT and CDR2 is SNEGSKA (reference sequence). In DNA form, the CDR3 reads TGCAGTGCTAGACCACCAGGGAGAACTGGAAACACCATATATTTT. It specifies CSARPPGRTGNTIYF.

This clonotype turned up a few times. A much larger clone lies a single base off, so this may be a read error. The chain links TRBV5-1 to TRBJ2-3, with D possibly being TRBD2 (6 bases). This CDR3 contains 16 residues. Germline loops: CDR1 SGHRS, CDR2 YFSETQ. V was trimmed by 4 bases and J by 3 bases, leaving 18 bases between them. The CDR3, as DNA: TGCGCCAGCAGCCCGGCGGGGAGGAGGCAGACAGATACGCAGTATTTT. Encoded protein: CASSPAGRRQTDTQYF.

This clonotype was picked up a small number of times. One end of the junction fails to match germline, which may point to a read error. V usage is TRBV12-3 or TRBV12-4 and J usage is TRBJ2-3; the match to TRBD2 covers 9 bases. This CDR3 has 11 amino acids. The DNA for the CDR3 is TGTGCCAGCAGTTGGGGCAGCGGGAGGCAATTT. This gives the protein CASSWGSGRQF.

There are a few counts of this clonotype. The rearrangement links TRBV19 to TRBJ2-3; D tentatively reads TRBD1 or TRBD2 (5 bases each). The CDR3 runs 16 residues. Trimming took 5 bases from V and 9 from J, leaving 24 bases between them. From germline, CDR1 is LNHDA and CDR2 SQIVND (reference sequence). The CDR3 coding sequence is TGTGCCAGTAGTGCCTCACCGGGACCACCACAAGGCACGCAGTATTTT. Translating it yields CASSASPGPPQGTQYF.

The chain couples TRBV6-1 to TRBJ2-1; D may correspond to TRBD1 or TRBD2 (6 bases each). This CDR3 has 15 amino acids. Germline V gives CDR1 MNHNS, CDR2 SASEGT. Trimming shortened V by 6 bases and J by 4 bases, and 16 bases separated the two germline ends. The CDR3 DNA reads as TGTGCCAGCAGCCAGATCGGGGGCGCTTACAATGAGCAGTTCTTC. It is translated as CASSQIGGAYNEQFF.

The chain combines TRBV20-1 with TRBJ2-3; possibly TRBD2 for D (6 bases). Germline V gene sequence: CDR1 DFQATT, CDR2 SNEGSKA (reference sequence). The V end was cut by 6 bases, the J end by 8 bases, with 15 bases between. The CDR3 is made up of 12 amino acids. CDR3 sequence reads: CSAPVVGGTQYF. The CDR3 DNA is TGCAGTGCCCCCGTCGTGGGGGGTACGCAGTATTTT.

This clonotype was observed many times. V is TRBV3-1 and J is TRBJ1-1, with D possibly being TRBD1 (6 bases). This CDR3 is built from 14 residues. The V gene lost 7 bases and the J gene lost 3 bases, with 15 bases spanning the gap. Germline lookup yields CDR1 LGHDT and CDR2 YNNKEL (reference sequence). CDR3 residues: CASTRGGADTEAFF. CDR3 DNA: TGTGCCAGCACCCGCGGGGGCGCCGACACTGAAGCTTTCTTT.

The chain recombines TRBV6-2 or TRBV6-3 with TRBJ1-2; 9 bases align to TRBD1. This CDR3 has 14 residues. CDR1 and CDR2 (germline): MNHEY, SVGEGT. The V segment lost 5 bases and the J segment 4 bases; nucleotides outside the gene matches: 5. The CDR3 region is CASSEPDRGYGYTF. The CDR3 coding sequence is TGTGCCAGCAGTGAACCGGACAGGGGCTATGGCTACACCTTC.